Following are 30 T cell receptor beta chains from one sample sequenced in a study of radiotherapy plus CTLA-4 blockade in lung cancer. Repertoires were generated with immunoSEQ multiplex PCR, while TCRdb's copy carries only in-frame clones and drops some. The sample includes about 84,000 clones, approximately 75% of them seen just once. This material consisted of peripheral blood, taken from a patient treated with radiotherapy plus ipilimumab. Every receptor here comes from a human donor with non-small cell lung cancer that progressed on radiotherapy plus ipilimumab.

The gene calls are TRBV9 and TRBJ2-3, with TRBD2 identical over 9 bases. The CDR3 contains 16 residues. The germline V gene has CDR1 SGDLS and CDR2 YYNGEE. With V trimmed by 3 bases and J by 0 bases, 5 bases remained unmatched. The CDR3 region is CASSDGTSQSTDTQYF. The DNA for the CDR3 is TGTGCCAGCAGCGATGGGACTAGCCAGAGCACAGATACGCAGTATTTT.

The chain recombines TRBV28 with TRBJ2-1, with 9 positions matching TRBD2. Germline V gene lookup returns CDR1 MDHEN and CDR2 SYDVKM. With V trimmed by 5 bases and J by 2 bases, 7 bases remained unmatched. The CDR3 totals 16 residues. The CDR3 DNA sequence: TGTGCCAGCAGTCCAGACAGCGGGGGGCCCTACAATGAGCAGTTCTTC. The encoded protein is CASSPDSGGPYNEQFF.

This clone showed up just a few times. The J gene is TRBJ1-2, the V gene TRBV30; no clear D gene. The CDR3 extends over 18 amino acids. The germline CDR1 and CDR2 sequences are GTSNPN and SVGIG (reference sequence). V lost 0 bases and J 7 bases, leaving 27 bases between the germline ends. The CDR3 DNA is TGTGCCTGGAGTGTACCGGGAGACCCACATCAGCTGGTTTCTGGCTACACCTTC. It codes for CAWSVPGDPHQLVSGYTF.

The V gene is TRBV5-4, the J gene TRBJ2-1; 7 bases agree with TRBD2. J lost 8 bases, V lost 5 bases, and 19 bases had no gene match. From germline, CDR1 is SGHNT and CDR2 YYREEE (reference sequence). The CDR3 is made up of 17 amino acids. CDR3 in amino acids: CASRLTPSGGLADEQFF. As DNA, the CDR3 is TGTGCCAGCAGGCTTACCCCTTCGGGGGGACTGGCCGATGAGCAGTTCTTC.

The genes are TRBV6-5 and TRBJ1-2; D ambiguous. From germline, CDR1 is MNHEY and CDR2 SVGAGI. Trimming left V 2 bases short and J 3 bases short, with 10 bases between. This CDR3 is 14 amino acids long. The chain's CDR3 is CASSYGQDDYGYTF. CDR3 nucleotide sequence: TGTGCCAGCAGTTACGGCCAGGACGACTATGGCTACACCTTC.

The chain couples TRBV27 to TRBJ1-2, with 7 bases fitting TRBD1. The CDR3 is 14 amino acids. Germline CDR1 MNHEY, CDR2 SMNVEV (reference sequence). V lost 5 bases to trimming and J lost 4 bases; unmatched junction nucleotides: 7. The CDR3 reads CASSPRDSGYGYTF. In DNA form, the CDR3 reads TGTGCCAGCAGTCCTAGGGACAGCGGCTATGGCTACACCTTC.

This sequence joins TRBV6-6 and TRBJ2-5; no clear D. Deletions cut 5 bases from V and 5 bases from J, with 12 bases between. Germline assignment: CDR1 MNHNY and CDR2 SVGAGI (reference sequence). This CDR3 spans 13 amino acids. CDR3 loop: CASSLSPGETQYF. As DNA, the CDR3 is TGTGCCAGCAGTCTCTCTCCCGGGGAGACCCAGTACTTC.

This clone was counted a few times. The chain recombines TRBV15 with TRBJ1-5; D remains ambiguous. This CDR3 comprises 14 residues. The germline V gene encodes CDR1 LNHNV and CDR2 YYDKDF (reference sequence). Trimming took off 3 bases at V and 5 bases at J, with 11 bases between the two ends. The CDR3 sequence: CATSRDPGDQPQHF. CDR3 sequence (DNA): TGTGCCACCAGCAGGGACCCCGGCGATCAGCCCCAGCATTTT.

V and J are TRBV28 and TRBJ2-7, with no clear D. V gave up 2 bases and J gave up 2 bases, with 10 bases separating them. This CDR3 spans 14 amino acids. Germline V lookup: CDR1 MDHEN, CDR2 SYDVKM. The CDR3: CASSLNTPTYEQYF. The DNA for the CDR3 is TGTGCCAGCAGTTTAAATACCCCGACCTACGAGCAGTACTTC.

This chain uses TRBV5-5 with TRBJ2-3, with 9 nucleotides matching TRBD1. This CDR3 region has 15 residues. Germline V gives CDR1 SGHKS, CDR2 YYEKEE (reference sequence). The V gene end was trimmed by 2 bases and the J gene end by 3 bases; junction bases not matched to a gene: 4. CDR3 sequence (DNA): TGTGCCAGCAGCTTACAGGGGGCTACTACAGATACGCAGTATTTT. Translating it yields CASSLQGATTDTQYF.

This clone is a singleton in its sample. The chain links TRBV14 to TRBJ1-4, with 9 bases fitting TRBD1. The trim removed 1 base at V and 8 bases at J, leaving 5 bases unmatched. CDR1 is SGHDN, CDR2 FVKESK, per germline. The CDR3 covers 15 residues. The CDR3 bases are TGTGCCAGCAGCCAAGGGGACAGGGTTGGGGAAAAACTGTTTTTT. It specifies CASSQGDRVGEKLFF. The whole variable domain, remainder taken from reference TRBV14 and TRBJ1-4, is EAGVTQFPSHSVIEKGQTVTLRCDPISGHDNLYWYRRVMGKEIKFLLHFVKESKQDESGMPNNRFLAERTGGTYSTLKVQPAELEDSGVYFCASSQGDRVGEKLFFGSGTQLSVL.

The chain recombines TRBV27 with TRBJ1-2; the D is unclear. The germline V and J ends were trimmed by 5 bases and 4 bases, with 11 bases remaining between them. The CDR3 extends over 13 amino acids. Germline CDR1 is MNHEY and CDR2 is SMNVEV (reference sequence). The CDR3 is CASSGDSGYGYTF. CDR3 nucleotides: TGTGCCAGCAGTGGGGATTCGGGCTATGGCTACACCTTC.

The chain couples TRBV6-5 to TRBJ1-4, with 7 positions matching TRBD1. The CDR3 covers 14 residues. Per the germline V gene, CDR1 is MNHEY and CDR2 is SVGAGI. The J segment lost 9 bases and the V segment lost 0 bases, leaving 4 bases of the junction unmatched. Written as DNA, the CDR3 is TGTGCCAGCAGTTACTCCGGGACAGCAAAAAAACTGTTTTTT. Its protein product is CASSYSGTAKKLFF.

The chain is built from TRBV7-9 and TRBJ1-5, with D possibly matching TRBD1 (5 bases). V lost 1 base and J lost 7, with 8 bases in between. Germline V gene sequence: CDR1 SEHNR, CDR2 FQNEAQ (reference sequence). This CDR3 has 13 amino acids. CDR3 coding DNA: TGTGCCAGCAGCTTAGAGCAGGGCCAGCCCCAGCATTTT. Its translation: CASSLEQGQPQHF.

This chain connects TRBV2 to TRBJ2-5; a possible D gene is TRBD2 (6 bases). The CDR3 runs to 13 residues. Germline V gene sequence: CDR1 SNHLY, CDR2 FYNNEI. The V end was cut by 6 bases, the J end by 3 bases, with 11 bases between. CDR3 bases: TGTGCCAGCAGAATGACTAGGGAAGAGACCCAGTACTTC. Encoded protein: CASRMTREETQYF.

The V call is TRBV7-9, the J call TRBJ2-7; no definite D call. Germline CDR1 SEHNR, CDR2 FQNEAQ (reference sequence). The CDR3 is 14 residues long. Trimming pared 1 base from V and 3 bases from J, leaving 10 bases between. CDR3: CASSLGGKGYEQYF. The CDR3 DNA follows: TGTGCCAGCAGCTTAGGTGGTAAGGGCTACGAGCAGTACTTC.

The rearrangement uses TRBV29-1 and TRBJ2-7; tentative D call: TRBD2 (5 bases). Germline V lookup: CDR1 SQVTM, CDR2 ANQGSEA. V was pared by 1 base and J by 4 bases, with 8 bases between. The CDR3 contains 12 residues. The CDR3 spells CSVEVGLYEQYF. For the CDR3, the DNA is TGCAGCGTTGAAGTCGGACTTTACGAGCAGTACTTC.

This clone was detected once. The chain joins TRBV2 to TRBJ2-7, with TRBD2 matching over 8 bases. V trimming: 8 bases; J trimming: 3 bases; junction bases outside the gene matches: 12. Germline V gene lookup returns CDR1 SNHLY and CDR2 FYNNEI. This CDR3 is built from 15 residues. CDR3 DNA sequence: TGTGCCAGCGGGAACTCGGGGGGGCTATTCTACGAGCAGTACTTC. Amino acids: CASGNSGGLFYEQYF.

The genes are TRBV28 and TRBJ1-5; a possible D gene is TRBD1 (5 bases). This CDR3 has 15 amino acids. V shed 5 bases and J shed 1 base, with 12 bases lying between them. Germline loops: CDR1 MDHEN, CDR2 SYDVKM. The CDR3: CASSPRGLSNQPQHF. The CDR3, as DNA: TGTGCCAGCAGTCCAAGGGGTCTGAGCAATCAGCCCCAGCATTTT.

The chain has TRBV9 and TRBJ1-1; 11 bases fit TRBD1. The germline V gene has CDR1 SGDLS and CDR2 YYNGEE. This CDR3 is built from 16 residues. The V gene end was trimmed by 0 bases and the J gene end by 8 bases; junction bases not matched to a gene: 9. In DNA, the CDR3 is TGTGCCAGCAGCGTAGAGCCAGGGGGACAGGGGGAAGAAGCTTTCTTT. As protein: CASSVEPGGQGEEAFF.

The gene calls are TRBV28 and TRBJ2-1, with TRBD2 identical over 14 bases. Germline V gene data show CDR1 as MDHEN and CDR2 as SYDVKM. CDR3 length: 17 amino acids. V shed 6 bases and J 9 bases; nucleotides not matched to a gene: 13. The DNA for the CDR3 is TGTGCCAGCAGCTCCTTTCAAATGACTAGCGGGGGGGGTGAGCAGTTCTTC. Translating gives CASSSFQMTSGGGEQFF.

V gene TRBV4-1 combines with J gene TRBJ2-7; D is unresolved. Germline CDR1 and CDR2: MGHRA and YSYEKL. The CDR3 extends over 13 amino acids. Trimming removed 2 bases at V and 2 bases at J, with 7 bases between. This CDR3 reads CASSQLETYEQYF. The CDR3 region has the DNA TGCGCCAGCAGCCAACTCGAGACCTACGAGCAGTACTTC.

The chain carries TRBV9 and TRBJ2-2; a possible D gene is TRBD1 (5 bases). V lost 4 bases and J 1 base, leaving 17 bases between the germline ends. This CDR3 has 17 residues. Germline loops: CDR1 SGDLS, CDR2 YYNGEE. CDR3 protein: CASSNPIGVGNTGELFF. For the CDR3, the DNA is TGTGCCAGCAGCAATCCAATAGGGGTGGGGAACACCGGGGAGCTGTTTTTT.

Details on this clone: The CDR3 end shows no conserved phenylalanine or tryptophan, and so a read error is likely. The limits of the CDR3 on the DNA are not certain, so only TCRdb's listed CDR3 is given. The chain employs TRBV6-1 and TRBJ1-4; the table's D call, TRBD1, was not checked against the DNA. Germline V CDR1 and CDR2: MNHNS, SASEGT. The CDR3 is 10 residues long, ends included. CDR3 sequence: CASPHPDRGR.

The chain couples TRBV18 to TRBJ2-2; D is possibly TRBD2 (6 bases). V lost 0 bases to trimming and J lost 2 bases, with 22 bases between them. This CDR3 region has 20 residues. CDR1 KGHSH and CDR2 LQKENI come from the germline V gene. DNA for the CDR3: TGTGCCAGCTCACCACCGCGTCCCGGGACGGGGGTCTATAACACCGGGGAGCTGTTTTTT. Translation gives CASSPPRPGTGVYNTGELFF.

This clone was found a few times. The rearrangement joins TRBV28 to TRBJ1-5, with a tentative D call TRBD1 (5 bases). From germline, CDR1 is MDHEN and CDR2 SYDVKM. V was cut by 5 bases and J by 4 bases, with 15 bases left in between. The CDR3 has 15 amino acids. CDR3 in amino acids: CASSPQQGYNQPQHF. The CDR3 nucleotides are TGTGCCAGCAGTCCCCAGCAGGGTTATAATCAGCCCCAGCATTTT.

This clone was seen once. This chain links TRBV7-2 with TRBJ2-5, with a weak D call TRBD2 (5 bases). V was pared by 1 base and J by 7 bases, with 7 bases between. The CDR3 has 12 residues. Germline loops: CDR1 SGHTA, CDR2 FQGNSA. The CDR3 loop reads CASSLERGTQYF. CDR3 sequence (DNA): TGTGCCAGCAGCTTAGAACGGGGGACCCAGTACTTC.

The chain is built from TRBV2 and TRBJ1-5; TRBD1 is a possible D gene (5 bases). The germline CDR1 and CDR2 sequences are SNHLY and FYNNEI. V lost 6 bases to trimming and J lost 3 bases, with 15 bases between them. The CDR3 runs 15 residues. CDR3 in amino acids: CASRKTATDNQPQHF. As DNA, the CDR3 is TGTGCCAGCAGGAAGACAGCAACCGACAATCAGCCCCAGCATTTT.

The V and J genes are TRBV6-5 and TRBJ1-5; the match to TRBD1 covers 8 bases. This CDR3 is built from 14 residues. The junction had 6 bases not matched to a gene; V was cut back by 5 bases and J by 6 bases. Germline-derived CDR1 and CDR2 are MNHEY and SVGAGI. CDR3 coding DNA: TGTGCCAGCAGTCCAACAGGGGGAATTCAGCCCCAGCATTTT. Its translation is CASSPTGGIQPQHF.

The sample holds one count of this clone. The chain employs TRBV27 and TRBJ1-1; D not resolved. The V gene's germline CDR1 is MNHEY and CDR2 SMNVEV (reference sequence). The CDR3 totals 14 residues. V dropped 3 bases and J dropped 4 bases, with 12 bases sitting between them. CDR3 in amino acids: CASSLDPRGTEAFF. As DNA, the CDR3 is TGTGCCAGCAGTTTGGATCCGCGTGGCACTGAAGCTTTCTTT.